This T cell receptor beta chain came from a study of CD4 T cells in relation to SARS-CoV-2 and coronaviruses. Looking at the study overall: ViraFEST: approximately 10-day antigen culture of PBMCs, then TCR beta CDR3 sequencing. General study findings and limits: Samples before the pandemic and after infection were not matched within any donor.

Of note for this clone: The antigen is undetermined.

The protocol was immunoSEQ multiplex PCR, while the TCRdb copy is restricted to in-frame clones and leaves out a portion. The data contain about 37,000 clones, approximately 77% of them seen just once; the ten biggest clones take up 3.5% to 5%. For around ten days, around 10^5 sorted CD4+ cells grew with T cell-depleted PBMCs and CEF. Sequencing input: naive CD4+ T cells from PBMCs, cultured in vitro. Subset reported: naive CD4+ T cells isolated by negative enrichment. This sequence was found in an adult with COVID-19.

DNA of the CDR3: TGTGCCAGTGGGCAGGGTGGAGGGAGCGAGCAGTACTTC. Translated, it gives CASGQGGGSEQYF. The chain joins TRBV28 to TRBJ2-7, with D possibly matching TRBD2 (6 bases). This CDR3 contains 13 residues. Trimming cost V 9 bases and J 6 bases, with 18 bases left between them. Germline-derived CDR1 and CDR2 are MDHEN and SYDVKM.